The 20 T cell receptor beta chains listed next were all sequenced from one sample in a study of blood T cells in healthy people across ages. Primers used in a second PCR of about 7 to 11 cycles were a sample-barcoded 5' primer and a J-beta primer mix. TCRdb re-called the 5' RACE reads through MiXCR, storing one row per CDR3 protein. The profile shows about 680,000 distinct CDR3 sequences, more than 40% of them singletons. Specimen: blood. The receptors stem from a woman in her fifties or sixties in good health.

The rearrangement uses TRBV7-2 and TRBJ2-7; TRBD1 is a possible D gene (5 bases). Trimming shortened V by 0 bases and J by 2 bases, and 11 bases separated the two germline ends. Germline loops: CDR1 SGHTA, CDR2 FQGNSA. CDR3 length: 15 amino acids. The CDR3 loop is CASSLAATATYEQYF. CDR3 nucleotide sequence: TGTGCCAGCAGCTTAGCTGCGACAGCGACCTACGAGCAGTACTTC. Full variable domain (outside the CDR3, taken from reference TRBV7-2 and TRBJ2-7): GAGVSQSPSNKVTEKGKDVELRCDPISGHTALYWYRQSLGQGLEFLIYFQGNSAPDKSGLPSDRFSAERTGGSVSTLTIQRTQQEDSAVYLCASSLAATATYEQYFGPGTRLTVT.

The CDR3 coding sequence is TGTGCCAGCAGCGTCTTCGGCGGGCGGGAAGAGACCCAGTACTTC. It yields the protein CASSVFGGREETQYF. The chain carries TRBV9 and TRBJ2-7, with D tentatively TRBD2 (5 bases). The J call may be wrong; the DNA end is better matched by TRBJ2-5. This CDR3 spans 15 amino acids. Germline V gene sequence: CDR1 SGDLS, CDR2 YYNGEE.

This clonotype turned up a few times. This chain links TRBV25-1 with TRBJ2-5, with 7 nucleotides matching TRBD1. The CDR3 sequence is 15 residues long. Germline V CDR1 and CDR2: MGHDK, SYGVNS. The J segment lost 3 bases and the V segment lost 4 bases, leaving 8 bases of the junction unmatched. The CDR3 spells CASSGAGTAKETQYF. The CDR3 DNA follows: TGTGCCAGCAGTGGCGCCGGGACAGCCAAAGAGACCCAGTACTTC. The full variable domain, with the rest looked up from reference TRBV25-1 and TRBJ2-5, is EADIYQTPRYLVIGTGKKITLECSQTMGHDKMYWYQQDPGMELHLIHYSYGVNSTEKGDLSSESTVSRIRTEHFPLTLESARPSHTSQYLCASSGAGTAKETQYFGPGTRLLVL.

Written as DNA, the CDR3 is TGTGCCAGCAGTTACTCCCAGGGCAGGAACACAGATACGCAGTATTTT. Its translation: CASSYSQGRNTDTQYF. The rearrangement joins TRBV6-2 or TRBV6-3 to TRBJ2-3; weak D call: TRBD1 (5 bases). The CDR3 is made up of 16 amino acids. Germline assignment: CDR1 MNHEY and CDR2 SVGEGT. V lost 0 bases to trimming and J lost 2 bases, with 12 bases between them.

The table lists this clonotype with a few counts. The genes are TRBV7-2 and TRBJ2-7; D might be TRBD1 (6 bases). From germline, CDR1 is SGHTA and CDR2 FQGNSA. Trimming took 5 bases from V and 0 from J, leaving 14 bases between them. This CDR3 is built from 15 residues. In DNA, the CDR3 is TGTGCCAGCAGCCCACGGACAGCGAGCTCCTACGAGCAGTACTTC. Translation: CASSPRTASSYEQYF.

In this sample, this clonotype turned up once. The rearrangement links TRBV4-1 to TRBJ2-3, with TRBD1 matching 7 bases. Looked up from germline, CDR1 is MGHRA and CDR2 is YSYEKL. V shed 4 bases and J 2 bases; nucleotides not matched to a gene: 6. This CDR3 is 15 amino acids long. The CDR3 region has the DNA TGCGCCAGCAGCCTTCGAGGGACAGCCACAGATACGCAGTATTTT. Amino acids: CASSLRGTATDTQYF.

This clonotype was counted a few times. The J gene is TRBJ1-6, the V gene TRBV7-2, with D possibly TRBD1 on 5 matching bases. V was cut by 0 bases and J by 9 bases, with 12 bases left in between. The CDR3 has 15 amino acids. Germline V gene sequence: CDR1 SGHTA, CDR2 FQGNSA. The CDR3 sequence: CASSLALQGSSPLHF. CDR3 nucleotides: TGTGCCAGCAGCTTAGCGCTCCAGGGCTCTTCACCCCTCCACTTT.

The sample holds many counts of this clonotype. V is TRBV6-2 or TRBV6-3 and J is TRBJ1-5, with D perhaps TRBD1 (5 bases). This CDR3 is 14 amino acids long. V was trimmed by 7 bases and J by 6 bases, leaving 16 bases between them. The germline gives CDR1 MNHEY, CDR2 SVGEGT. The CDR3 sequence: CASTLGDLVQPQHF. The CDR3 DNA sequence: TGTGCCAGCACCTTGGGGGATTTGGTTCAGCCCCAGCATTTT.

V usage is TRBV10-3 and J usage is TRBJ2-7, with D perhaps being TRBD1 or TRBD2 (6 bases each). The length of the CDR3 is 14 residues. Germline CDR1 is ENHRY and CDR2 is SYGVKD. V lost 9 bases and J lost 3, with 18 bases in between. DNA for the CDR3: TGTGCCATACAGGGCGGGGTGGGAGGCTACGAGCAGTACTTC. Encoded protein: CAIQGGVGGYEQYF.

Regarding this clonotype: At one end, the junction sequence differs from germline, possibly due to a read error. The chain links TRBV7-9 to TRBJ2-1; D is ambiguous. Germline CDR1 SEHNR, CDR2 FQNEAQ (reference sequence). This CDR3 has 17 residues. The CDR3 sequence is CTSSSPGRLSSYNEQFF. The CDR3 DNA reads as TGTACCAGCAGCAGCCCCGGAAGGCTCAGCTCCTACAATGAGCAGTTCTTC.

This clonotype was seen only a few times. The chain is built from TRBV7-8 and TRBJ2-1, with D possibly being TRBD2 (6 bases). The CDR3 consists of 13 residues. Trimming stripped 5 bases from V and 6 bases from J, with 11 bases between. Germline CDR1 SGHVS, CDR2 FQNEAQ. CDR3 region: CASSRTSSNEQFF. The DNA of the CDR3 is TGTGCCAGCAGCCGCACTAGCTCCAATGAGCAGTTCTTC.

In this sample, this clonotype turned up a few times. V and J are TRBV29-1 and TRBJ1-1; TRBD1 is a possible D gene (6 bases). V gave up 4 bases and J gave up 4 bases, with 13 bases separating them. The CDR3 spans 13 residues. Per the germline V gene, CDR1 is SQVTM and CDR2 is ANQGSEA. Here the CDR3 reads CSVGAGRGTEAFF. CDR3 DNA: TGCAGCGTTGGGGCAGGCAGGGGCACTGAAGCTTTCTTT.

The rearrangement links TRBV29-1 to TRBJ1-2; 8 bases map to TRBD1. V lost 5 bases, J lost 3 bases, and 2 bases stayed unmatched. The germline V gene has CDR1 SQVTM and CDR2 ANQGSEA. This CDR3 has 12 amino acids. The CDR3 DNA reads TGCAGCGTTTGGGGACAGGACTATGGCTACACCTTC. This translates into CSVWGQDYGYTF.

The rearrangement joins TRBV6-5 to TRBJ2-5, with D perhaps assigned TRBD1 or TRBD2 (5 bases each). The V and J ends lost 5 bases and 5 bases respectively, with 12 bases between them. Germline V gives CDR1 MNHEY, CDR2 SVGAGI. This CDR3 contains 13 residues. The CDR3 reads CASSTGRRETQYF. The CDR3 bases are TGTGCCAGCAGTACAGGCCGGAGGGAGACCCAGTACTTC.

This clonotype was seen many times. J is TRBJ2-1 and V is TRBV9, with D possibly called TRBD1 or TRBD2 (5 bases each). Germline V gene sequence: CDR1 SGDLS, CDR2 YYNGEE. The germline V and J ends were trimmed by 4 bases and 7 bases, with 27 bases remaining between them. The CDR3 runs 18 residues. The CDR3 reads CASSLRSWDGQALNEQFF. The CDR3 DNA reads TGTGCCAGCAGCCTTAGATCCTGGGACGGACAAGCCTTAAATGAGCAGTTCTTC.

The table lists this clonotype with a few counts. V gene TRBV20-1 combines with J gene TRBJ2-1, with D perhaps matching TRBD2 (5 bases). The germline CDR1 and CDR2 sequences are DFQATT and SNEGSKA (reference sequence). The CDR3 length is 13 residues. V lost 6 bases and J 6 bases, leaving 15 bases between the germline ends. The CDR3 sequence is CSAPPTSTNEQFF. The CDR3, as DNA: TGCAGTGCCCCCCCTACTAGTACCAATGAGCAGTTCTTC.

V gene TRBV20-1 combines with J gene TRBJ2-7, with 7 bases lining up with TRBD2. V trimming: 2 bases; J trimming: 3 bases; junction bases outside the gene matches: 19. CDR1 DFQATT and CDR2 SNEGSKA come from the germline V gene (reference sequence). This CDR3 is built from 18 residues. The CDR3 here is CSARPDRWDYPNFYEQYF. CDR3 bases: TGCAGTGCTAGACCAGACCGTTGGGACTACCCAAACTTCTACGAGCAGTACTTC.

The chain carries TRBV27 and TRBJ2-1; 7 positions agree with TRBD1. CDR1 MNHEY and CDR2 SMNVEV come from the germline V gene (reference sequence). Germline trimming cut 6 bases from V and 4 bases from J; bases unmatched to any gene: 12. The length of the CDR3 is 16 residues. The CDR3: CASRLDRVGEYNEQFF. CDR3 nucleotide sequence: TGTGCCAGCAGACTTGACAGGGTTGGTGAATACAATGAGCAGTTCTTC.

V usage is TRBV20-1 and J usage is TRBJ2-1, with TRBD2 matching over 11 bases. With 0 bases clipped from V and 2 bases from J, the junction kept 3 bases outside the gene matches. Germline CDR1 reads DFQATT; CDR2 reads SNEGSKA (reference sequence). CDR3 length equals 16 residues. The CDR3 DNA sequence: TGCAGTGCTAGAGATCGTAGCGGGAGGGCCTACAATGAGCAGTTCTTC. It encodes CSARDRSGRAYNEQFF.

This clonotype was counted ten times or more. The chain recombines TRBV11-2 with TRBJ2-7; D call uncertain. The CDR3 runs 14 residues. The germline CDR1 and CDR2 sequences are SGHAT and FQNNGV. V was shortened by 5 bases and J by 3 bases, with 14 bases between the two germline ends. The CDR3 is CASSASSSHYEQYF. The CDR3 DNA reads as TGTGCCAGCAGCGCGTCCAGTAGTCACTACGAGCAGTACTTC.